These T cell receptor beta chains were read from a single sample in a study of blood T cells in healthy people across ages. Using its own MiXCR run on the 5' RACE reads, TCRdb lists one record per CDR3 protein. This table has around 1,800,000 distinct CDR3 sequences, 35% to 50% appearing once. The specimen was blood. These receptors all come from a human donor in good health. Both conserved end residues are part of each CDR3. D genes are given only for firm matches. Only some rows state a clone size, as once, few, many or a class for expanded clones.

CDR3nt: TGTGCCAGCAGCCGAACACAGGGGTATGGCTACACCTTC
CDR3aa: CASSRTQGYGYTF
j_gene: TRBJ1-2
d_gene: TRBD1
abundance: -
v_gene: TRBV3-1

CDR3nt: TGCGCCAGCAGCGGGACACCCACGAACTCGGAGACCCAGTACTTC
CDR3aa: CASSGTPTNSETQYF
j_gene: TRBJ2-5
d_gene: -
abundance: -
v_gene: TRBV5-1

CDR3nt: TGTGCCAGCAGCCTTACAAACAGGGGCTCCGGGGAGCAGTTCTTC
CDR3aa: CASSLTNRGSGEQFF
j_gene: TRBJ2-1
d_gene: TRBD1
abundance: few
v_gene: TRBV4-2

CDR3nt: TGTGCCAGCAGGGGTTTCCAAGAGACCCAGTACTTC
CDR3aa: CASRGFQETQYF
j_gene: TRBJ2-5
d_gene: -
abundance: few
v_gene: TRBV7-9

CDR3nt: TGCAGTGCTAGTTTTAATAGCAATCAGCCCCAGCATTTT
CDR3aa: CSASFNSNQPQHF
j_gene: TRBJ1-5
d_gene: -
abundance: few
v_gene: TRBV20-1

CDR3nt: TGTGCCACCCTGGGGGGGTACACAGATACGCAGTATTTT
CDR3aa: CATLGGYTDTQYF
j_gene: TRBJ2-3
d_gene: TRBD2
abundance: -
v_gene: TRBV15

CDR3nt: TGCGCCAGCCATACCTGGGGGACCTACGAGCAGTACTTC
CDR3aa: CASHTWGTYEQYF
j_gene: TRBJ2-7
d_gene: -
abundance: few
v_gene: TRBV5-1

CDR3nt: TGTGCCAGCACCTTACACGGGGGGGGAGGAGAGACCCAGTACTTC
CDR3aa: CASTLHGGGGETQYF
j_gene: TRBJ2-5
d_gene: TRBD2
abundance: -
v_gene: TRBV7-2

CDR3nt: TGCAGTGCTAGGCCCCGGCGAATGAGGCAGGAGACCCAGTACTTC
CDR3aa: CSARPRRMRQETQYF
j_gene: TRBJ2-5
d_gene: -
abundance: -
v_gene: TRBV20-1

CDR3nt: TGTGCCAGCAGCTACCAGGAATATCAGCCCCAGCATTTT
CDR3aa: CASSYQEYQPQHF
j_gene: TRBJ1-5
d_gene: -
abundance: -
v_gene: TRBV7-1

CDR3nt: TGTGCCAGCAGCTTAGGAGGGGCTCAGGCTAATGAAAAACTGTTTTTT
CDR3aa: CASSLGGAQANEKLFF
j_gene: TRBJ1-4
d_gene: -
abundance: few
v_gene: TRBV7-2

CDR3nt: TGTGCCAGCAGCGTAAATGGGCAGCAGGGTTTACCGAGCTCCTACGAGCAGTACTTC
CDR3aa: CASSVNGQQGLPSSYEQYF
j_gene: TRBJ2-7
d_gene: -
abundance: few
v_gene: TRBV9

CDR3nt: TGTGCCAGCACCCTTGATGGGGGGGTTGAAGCTTTCTTT
CDR3aa: CASTLDGGVEAFF
j_gene: TRBJ1-1
d_gene: -
abundance: -
v_gene: TRBV6-2/TRBV6-3